This entry lists 10 T cell receptor beta chains sequenced from one sample in a study of identifying expanded T cells in peripheral blood. Libraries were prepared by immunoSEQ multiplex PCR; TCRdb keeps only in-frame clonotypes and omits some of them. Among about 130,000 clones listed, roughly 90% were seen once. Sequencing used blood. Every receptor here comes from a person aged 18-69 years in good health.

The gene calls are TRBV5-1 and TRBJ2-7; 11 bases map to TRBD2. This CDR3 is 18 amino acids long. V lost 0 bases, J lost 2 bases, and 10 bases stayed unmatched. CDR1 and CDR2 (germline): SGHRS, YFSETQ. DNA for the CDR3: TGCGCCAGCAGCTTGGCCGGATTAGCGGGAGGGAGTCCCTACGAGCAGTACTTC. The encoded protein is CASSLAGLAGGSPYEQYF.

This chain links TRBV6-1 with TRBJ2-5; the match to TRBD1 covers 8 bases. This CDR3 contains 14 residues. The V gene end was trimmed by 5 bases and the J gene end by 5 bases; junction bases not matched to a gene: 7. The germline CDR1 and CDR2 sequences are MNHNS and SASEGT. In DNA form, the CDR3 reads TGTGCCAGCAGTCGGACAGGGCTCGGTGAGACCCAGTACTTC. It codes for CASSRTGLGETQYF.

The chain uses TRBV7-3 and TRBJ2-7, with 14 bases fitting TRBD2. Germline trimming cut 5 bases from V and 5 bases from J; bases unmatched to any gene: 8. The CDR3 runs 16 residues. Germline loops: CDR1 SGHTA, CDR2 FQGTGA. The CDR3 nucleotides read TGTGCCAGCAGCCCGGGACTAGCGGGAGAGTACCACGAGCAGTACTTC. This encodes CASSPGLAGEYHEQYF.

The chain employs TRBV5-6 and TRBJ2-5; D remains ambiguous. The CDR3 consists of 11 residues. V shed 2 bases and J shed 5 bases, with 4 bases lying between them. Germline CDR1 SGHDT, CDR2 YYEEEE. In nucleotides, the CDR3 is TGTGCCAGCAGCTTCGCGGAGACCCAGTACTTC. Protein: CASSFAETQYF.

The rearrangement joins TRBV2 to TRBJ2-5, with D unclear. Trimming stripped 7 bases from V and 5 bases from J, with 14 bases between. CDR1 is SNHLY, CDR2 FYNNEI, per germline. This CDR3 contains 13 residues. The CDR3 DNA reads as TGTGCCAGCACCTCCGTACCTGGGGAGACCCAGTACTTC. As protein: CASTSVPGETQYF.

V and J are TRBV29-1 and TRBJ2-7, with 10 bases aligning to TRBD1. This CDR3 has 15 amino acids. V lost 2 bases and J lost 4; bases outside the gene matches: 8. CDR1 is SQVTM and CDR2 is ANQGSEA in the germline V gene. Here the CDR3 reads CSVEQPGQGNYEQYF. The CDR3 nucleotides read TGCAGCGTTGAACAACCGGGACAGGGGAATTACGAGCAGTACTTC.

The rearrangement joins TRBV28 to TRBJ1-2, with unresolved D. Trimming stripped 10 bases from V and 8 bases from J, with 20 bases between. This CDR3 contains 13 residues. Germline values: CDR1 MDHEN, CDR2 SYDVKM. CDR3 nucleotide sequence: TGTGCCATCTCCTCGGGTGCCGCAAGGGGCTACACCTTC. Amino acids: CAISSGAARGYTF.

The genes are TRBV7-9 and TRBJ1-4; D is unresolved. The germline gives CDR1 SEHNR, CDR2 FQNEAQ (reference sequence). This CDR3 spans 15 amino acids. Trimming left V 0 bases short and J 3 bases short, with 8 bases between. The CDR3 is CASSLAGRSNEKLFF. CDR3 DNA: TGTGCCAGCAGCTTAGCAGGGAGGTCTAATGAAAAACTGTTTTTT.

This clone was detected once. The chain couples TRBV6-6 to TRBJ1-2, with unresolved D. The CDR3 contains 15 residues. Trimming shortened V by 2 bases and J by 4 bases, and 14 bases separated the two germline ends. Germline V gene data show CDR1 as MNHNY and CDR2 as SVGAGI (reference sequence). In DNA, the CDR3 is TGTGCCAGCAGTTACCTCAGGCTGGGTAGCTATGGCTACACCTTC. Translated, it gives CASSYLRLGSYGYTF.

The J gene is TRBJ1-3, the V gene TRBV10-3; the D gene is possibly TRBD1 (6 bases). The V end lost 8 bases, the J end lost 2 bases, and 13 bases lay between the germline ends. The germline V gene has CDR1 ENHRY and CDR2 SYGVKD. The length of the CDR3 is 14 residues. This CDR3 is CAIRLGGPGNTIYF. CDR3 nucleotide sequence: TGTGCCATCCGCCTCGGGGGGCCTGGAAACACCATATATTTT.